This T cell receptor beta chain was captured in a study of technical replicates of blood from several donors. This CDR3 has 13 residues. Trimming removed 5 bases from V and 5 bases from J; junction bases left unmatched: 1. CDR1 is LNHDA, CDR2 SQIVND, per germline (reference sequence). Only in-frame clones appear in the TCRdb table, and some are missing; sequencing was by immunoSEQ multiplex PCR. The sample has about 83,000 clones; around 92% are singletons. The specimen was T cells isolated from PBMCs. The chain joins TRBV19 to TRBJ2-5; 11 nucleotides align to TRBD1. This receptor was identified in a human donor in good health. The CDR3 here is CASSGTGGETQYF. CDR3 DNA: TGTGCCAGTAGTGGGACAGGGGGGGAGACCCAGTACTTC.